The clone carrying this T cell receptor (beta chain) showed up just a few times. The primer mix had 60 Vbeta and 13 Jbeta primers. Assay used: immunoSEQ multiplex PCR; TCRdb lists only in-frame clones, some missing. The sample carries roughly 190,000 clones, roughly 79% recorded once. CDR1 MNHEY and CDR2 SMNVEV come from the germline V gene (reference sequence). The length of the CDR3 is 15 residues. Germline trimming cut 6 bases from V and 8 bases from J; bases unmatched to any gene: 14. The sample originates from a study of cytomegalovirus exposure and HLA in healthy donors. Specimen: PBMCs. The clonotype originates from a young woman in good health and CMV-seronegative. The rearrangement joins TRBV27 to TRBJ1-2; 8 bases map to TRBD1. CDR3 nucleotide sequence: TGTGCCAGCAGGACCGGGACAGGACGCATGGGGGGCTACACCTTC. Protein product: CASRTGTGRMGGYTF.